These T cell receptor beta chains were read from a single sample in a study of cytomegalovirus exposure and HLA in healthy donors. Libraries were prepared by immunoSEQ multiplex PCR; TCRdb keeps only in-frame clonotypes and omits some of them. The data show approximately 58,000 clones, about 91% seen once. The sequencing input was PBMCs. The origin of the receptors is a woman in her twenties or thirties in good health and CMV-seronegative. Each CDR3 is given with its conserved first and last residue. D genes are given only for firm matches. Rows give clone size only sometimes, using once, few, many, or a class for an expanded clone.

CDR3aa	abundance	v_gene	d_gene	j_gene
CASSPNMGIPGANVLTF	-	TRBV4-3	-	TRBJ2-6
CASSGTGAGDIQYF	-	TRBV7-2	TRBD1	TRBJ2-4
CASAWRGQNTEAFF	-	TRBV6-5	-	TRBJ1-1
CASSLTDVGETQYF	-	TRBV5-4	-	TRBJ2-5
CASSRTGTEHSYEQYF	-	TRBV18	TRBD1	TRBJ2-7
CASRPTLSSYNEQFF	-	TRBV4-1	-	TRBJ2-1
CASSTGGADSYEQYF	-	TRBV9	-	TRBJ2-7
CASSLPTGFQETQYF	-	TRBV5-4	TRBD1	TRBJ2-5
CASSRGGTESYEQYF	-	TRBV5-4	-	TRBJ2-7
CASTSGGLNTEAFF	-	TRBV28	-	TRBJ1-1
CASGFGGRASNEQFF	-	TRBV12-5	TRBD2	TRBJ2-1
CASSGQGLGGYTF	-	TRBV6-6	TRBD1	TRBJ1-2
CASSFAGQETQYF	-	TRBV11-3	-	TRBJ2-5
CASSLTLRANEKLFF	once	TRBV5-1	-	TRBJ1-4
CASSPNPGTSGYNEQFF	-	TRBV4-3	TRBD2	TRBJ2-1
CASSIALAGGRSGANVLTF	-	TRBV19	TRBD2	TRBJ2-6
CAPGGSLNYGYTF	-	TRBV19	-	TRBJ1-2
CASSLSSGEGPYEQYF	-	TRBV27	TRBD2	TRBJ2-7
CASSRRGSGRSTEAFF	-	TRBV7-9	-	TRBJ1-1
CASSSQGDQPQHF	once	TRBV6-1	TRBD1	TRBJ1-5
CASSLIMGGPSSGNTIYF	-	TRBV28	-	TRBJ1-3
CSVVLSRDIHGYTF	-	TRBV29-1	-	TRBJ1-2
CSVGGTTGGRIAGELFF	once	TRBV29-1	TRBD1	TRBJ2-2
CASSFTASVYTDTQYF	once	TRBV7-9	-	TRBJ2-3
CASVPGTGGNQPQHF	-	TRBV28	TRBD1	TRBJ1-5
CASSSQQGAPLEKLFF	-	TRBV7-2	TRBD1	TRBJ1-4
CASSFTYPNSKIQETQYF	-	TRBV27	-	TRBJ2-5
CASSQEHLGHYEQYF	-	TRBV4-1	-	TRBJ2-7
CASSLASGLEQYF	-	TRBV7-3	-	TRBJ2-7
CASSLTGTRVYEQYF	-	TRBV19	TRBD2	TRBJ2-7
CASSKGSSGNTIYF	-	TRBV19	-	TRBJ1-3
CASSHDLGTGDGYTF	-	TRBV9	TRBD1	TRBJ1-2
CASSPGTGDLNTEAFF	-	TRBV7-2	TRBD1	TRBJ1-1
CASSRTNGEQFF	-	TRBV6-6	-	TRBJ2-1
CASSPRGDRSNQPQHF	-	TRBV27	TRBD1	TRBJ1-5
CASSYQNTIYF	-	TRBV6-5	-	TRBJ1-3
CASSLEMGQGRETQYF	-	TRBV7-9	TRBD1	TRBJ2-5
CASRIQGVNTEAFF	-	TRBV27	-	TRBJ1-1
CASSQDTGVGTEAFF	-	TRBV4-2	TRBD1	TRBJ1-1
CASSRTANYGYTF	-	TRBV28	-	TRBJ1-2
CASNKDTYEQYF	-	TRBV6-1	-	TRBJ2-7
CSVSHRDEQYF	-	TRBV29-1	-	TRBJ2-7
CASSRRTSGRGGTGNEQFF	-	TRBV27	TRBD2	TRBJ2-1
CASSLALAGPTDTQYF	-	TRBV7-3	TRBD2	TRBJ2-3
CASSPFKGAGQPQHF	-	TRBV28	-	TRBJ1-5
CASSGWTSGQDTQYF	-	TRBV11-1	TRBD2	TRBJ2-3
CASSYYTEAFF	-	TRBV28	-	TRBJ1-1
CASRKPGQDGGDGYTF	few	TRBV25-1	TRBD1	TRBJ1-2
CASSASGTRETQYF	-	TRBV9	-	TRBJ2-5
CASSLSSYNEQFF	-	TRBV27	-	TRBJ2-1
CASSERTSDITGELFF	-	TRBV6-4	TRBD2	TRBJ2-2
CASSYFGLVLYGYTF	once	TRBV6-5	-	TRBJ1-2
CASTPPSGSVAKQNEQFF	-	TRBV19	TRBD2	TRBJ2-1
CASTVRGKETQYF	-	TRBV6-1	-	TRBJ2-5
CASSLSGSQETQYF	-	TRBV5-4	-	TRBJ2-5